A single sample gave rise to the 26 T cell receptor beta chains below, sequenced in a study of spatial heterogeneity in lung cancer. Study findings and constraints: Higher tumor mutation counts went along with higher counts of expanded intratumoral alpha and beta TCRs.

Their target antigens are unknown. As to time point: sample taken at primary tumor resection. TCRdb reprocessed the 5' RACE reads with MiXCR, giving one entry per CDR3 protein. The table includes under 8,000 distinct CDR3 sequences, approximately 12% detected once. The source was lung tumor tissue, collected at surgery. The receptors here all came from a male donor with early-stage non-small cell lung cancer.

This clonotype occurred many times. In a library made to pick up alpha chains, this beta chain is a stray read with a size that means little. Here the CDR3 DNA reads TGCGCCAGCAGCTTGCAAGGTTTGACCTTCTCCCTCACAGATACGCAGTATTTT. This translates into CASSLQGLTFSLTDTQYF. V gene TRBV5-1 combines with J gene TRBJ2-3; D remains unclear. This CDR3 has 18 residues. The germline CDR1 and CDR2 sequences are SGHRS and YFSETQ. The V end lost 1 base, the J end lost 2 bases, and 20 bases lay between the germline ends.

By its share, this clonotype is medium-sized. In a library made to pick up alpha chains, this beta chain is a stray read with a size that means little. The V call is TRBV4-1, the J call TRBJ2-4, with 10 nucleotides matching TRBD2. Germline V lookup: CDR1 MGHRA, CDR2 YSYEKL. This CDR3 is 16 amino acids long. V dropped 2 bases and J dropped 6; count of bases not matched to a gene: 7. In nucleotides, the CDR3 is TGCGCCAGCAGCCAACCAGCGGGAGGGCGCGGAAACATTCAGTACTTC. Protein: CASSQPAGGRGNIQYF.

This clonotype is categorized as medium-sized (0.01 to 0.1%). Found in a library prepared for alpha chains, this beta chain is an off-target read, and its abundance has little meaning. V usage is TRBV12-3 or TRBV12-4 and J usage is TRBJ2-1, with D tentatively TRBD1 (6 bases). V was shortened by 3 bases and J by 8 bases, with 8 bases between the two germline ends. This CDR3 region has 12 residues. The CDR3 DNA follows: TGTGCCAGCAGTTTTGAGGGGGATGAGCAGTTCTTC. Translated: CASSFEGDEQFF.

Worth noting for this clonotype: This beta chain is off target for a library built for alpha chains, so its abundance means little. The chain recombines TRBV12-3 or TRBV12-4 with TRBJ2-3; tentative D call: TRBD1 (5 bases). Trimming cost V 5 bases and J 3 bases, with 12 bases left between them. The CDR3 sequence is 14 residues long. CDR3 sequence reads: CASSAQAGTDTQYF. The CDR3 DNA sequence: TGTGCCAGCAGTGCCCAGGCAGGGACAGATACGCAGTATTTT.

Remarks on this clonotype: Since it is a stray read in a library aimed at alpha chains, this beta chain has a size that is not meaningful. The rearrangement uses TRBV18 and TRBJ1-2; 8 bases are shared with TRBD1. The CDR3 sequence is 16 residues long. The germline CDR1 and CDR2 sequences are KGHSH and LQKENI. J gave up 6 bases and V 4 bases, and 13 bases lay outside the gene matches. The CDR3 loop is CASSLRPNGQGDGYTF. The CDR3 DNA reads TGTGCCAGCTCACTACGACCGAATGGACAGGGCGATGGCTACACCTTC.

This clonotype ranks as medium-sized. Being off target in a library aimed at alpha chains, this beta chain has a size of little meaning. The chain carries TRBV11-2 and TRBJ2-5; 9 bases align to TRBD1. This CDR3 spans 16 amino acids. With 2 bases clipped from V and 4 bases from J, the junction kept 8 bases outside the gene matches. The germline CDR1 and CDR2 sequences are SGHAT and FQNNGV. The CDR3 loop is CASSLRTRDRAETQYF. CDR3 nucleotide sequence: TGTGCCAGCAGCTTACGCACCCGGGACAGGGCAGAGACCCAGTACTTC.

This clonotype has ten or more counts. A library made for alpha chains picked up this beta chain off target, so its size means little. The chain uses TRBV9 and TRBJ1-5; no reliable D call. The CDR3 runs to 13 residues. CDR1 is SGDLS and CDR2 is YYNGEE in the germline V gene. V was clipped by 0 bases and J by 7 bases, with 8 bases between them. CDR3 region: CASSVDGQQPQHF. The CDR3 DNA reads TGTGCCAGCAGCGTAGACGGGCAACAGCCCCAGCATTTT.

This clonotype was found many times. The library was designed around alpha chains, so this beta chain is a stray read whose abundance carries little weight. CDR3: CASRSGTSGWETQYF. The CDR3 nucleotides are TGTGCCAGCAGATCCGGGACTAGCGGGTGGGAGACCCAGTACTTC. This chain uses TRBV12-3 or TRBV12-4 with TRBJ2-5; TRBD2 matches at 12 bases. Trimming took 6 bases from V and 5 from J; bases not matched to a gene: 7. The length of the CDR3 is 15 residues.

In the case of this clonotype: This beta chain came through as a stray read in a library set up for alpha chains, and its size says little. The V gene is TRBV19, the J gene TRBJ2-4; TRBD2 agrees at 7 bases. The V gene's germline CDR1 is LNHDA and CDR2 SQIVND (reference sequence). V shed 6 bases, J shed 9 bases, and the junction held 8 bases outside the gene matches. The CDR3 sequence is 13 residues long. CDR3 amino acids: CASSLGGGSIQYF. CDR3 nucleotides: TGTGCCAGTAGCCTCGGCGGGGGAAGCATTCAGTACTTC. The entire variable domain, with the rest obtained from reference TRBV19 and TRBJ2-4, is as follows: DGGITQSPKYLFRKEGQNVTLSCEQNLNHDAMYWYRQDPGQGLRLIYYSQIVNDFQKGDIAEGYSVSREKKESFPLTVTSAQKNPTAFYLCASSLGGGSIQYFGAGTRLSVL.

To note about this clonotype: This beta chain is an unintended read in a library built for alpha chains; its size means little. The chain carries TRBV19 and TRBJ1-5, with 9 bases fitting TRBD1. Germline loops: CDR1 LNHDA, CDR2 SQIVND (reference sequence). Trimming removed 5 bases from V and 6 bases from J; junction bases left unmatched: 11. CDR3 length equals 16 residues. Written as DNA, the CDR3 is TGTGCCAGTAGTGTCCGGGGACAGGGACGGAGTCAGCCCCAGCATTTT. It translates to CASSVRGQGRSQPQHF.

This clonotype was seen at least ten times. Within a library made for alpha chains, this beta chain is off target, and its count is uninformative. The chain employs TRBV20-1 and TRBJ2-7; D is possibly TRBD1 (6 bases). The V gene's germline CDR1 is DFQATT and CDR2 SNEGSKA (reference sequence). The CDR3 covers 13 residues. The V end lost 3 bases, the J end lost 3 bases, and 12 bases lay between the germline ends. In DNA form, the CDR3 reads TGCAGTGCTAGGCAGACAGGATTCTACGAGCAGTACTTC. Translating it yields CSARQTGFYEQYF.

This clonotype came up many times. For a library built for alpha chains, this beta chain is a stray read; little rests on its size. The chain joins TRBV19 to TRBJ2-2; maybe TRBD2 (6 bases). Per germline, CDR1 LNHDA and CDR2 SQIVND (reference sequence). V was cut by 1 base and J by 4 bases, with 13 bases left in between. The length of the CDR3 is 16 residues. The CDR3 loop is CASSIATSLTTGELFF. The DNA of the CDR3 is TGTGCCAGTAGTATAGCCACTAGCCTAACCACCGGGGAGCTGTTTTTT.

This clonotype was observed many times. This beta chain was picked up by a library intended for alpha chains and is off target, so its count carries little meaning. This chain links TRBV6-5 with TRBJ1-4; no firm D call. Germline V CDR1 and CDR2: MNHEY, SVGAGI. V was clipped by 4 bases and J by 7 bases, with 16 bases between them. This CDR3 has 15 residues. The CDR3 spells CASSSQRGGIEKLFF. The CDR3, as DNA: TGTGCCAGCAGTTCCCAGCGGGGAGGCATTGAAAAACTGTTTTTT.

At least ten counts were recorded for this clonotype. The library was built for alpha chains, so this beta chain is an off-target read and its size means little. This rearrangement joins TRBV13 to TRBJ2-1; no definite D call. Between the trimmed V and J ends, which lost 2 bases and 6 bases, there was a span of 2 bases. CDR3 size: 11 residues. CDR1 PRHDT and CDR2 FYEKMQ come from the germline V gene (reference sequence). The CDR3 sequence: CASSLSNEQFF. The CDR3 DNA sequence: TGTGCCAGCAGCTTAAGCAATGAGCAGTTCTTC.

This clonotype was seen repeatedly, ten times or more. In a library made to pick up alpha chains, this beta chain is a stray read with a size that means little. In DNA form, the CDR3 reads TGTGCCAGCAGCACCCTCGGGGTAGCGGATGAGCAGTTCTTC. Translating it yields CASSTLGVADEQFF. This chain uses TRBV11-2 with TRBJ2-1, with a tentative D call TRBD2 (6 bases). Germline CDR1 is SGHAT and CDR2 is FQNNGV. The germline V and J ends were trimmed by 5 bases and 8 bases, with 16 bases remaining between them. There are 14 residues in the CDR3.

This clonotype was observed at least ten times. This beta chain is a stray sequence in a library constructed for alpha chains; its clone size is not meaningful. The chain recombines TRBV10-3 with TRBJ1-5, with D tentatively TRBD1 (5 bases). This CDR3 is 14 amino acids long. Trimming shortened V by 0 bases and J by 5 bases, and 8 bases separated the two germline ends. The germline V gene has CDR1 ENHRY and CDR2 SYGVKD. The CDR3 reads CAISESGGDQPQHF. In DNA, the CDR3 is TGTGCCATCAGTGAGTCGGGAGGGGATCAGCCCCAGCATTTT.

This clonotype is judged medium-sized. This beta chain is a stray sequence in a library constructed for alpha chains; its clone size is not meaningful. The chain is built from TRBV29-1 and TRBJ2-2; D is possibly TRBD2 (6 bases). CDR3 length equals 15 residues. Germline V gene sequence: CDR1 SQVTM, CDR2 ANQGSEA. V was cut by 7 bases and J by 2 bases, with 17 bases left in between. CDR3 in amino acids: CSARGSGTNTGELFF. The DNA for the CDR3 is TGCAGCGCGAGGGGTAGCGGTACCAACACCGGGGAGCTGTTTTTT.

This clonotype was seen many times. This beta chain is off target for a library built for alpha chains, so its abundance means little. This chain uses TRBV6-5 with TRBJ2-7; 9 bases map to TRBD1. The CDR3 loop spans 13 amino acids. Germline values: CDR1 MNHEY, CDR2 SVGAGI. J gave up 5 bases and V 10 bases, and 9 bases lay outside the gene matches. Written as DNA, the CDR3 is TGTGCCACACACCGGACAGGGGAGAACGAGCAGTACTTC. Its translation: CATHRTGENEQYF.

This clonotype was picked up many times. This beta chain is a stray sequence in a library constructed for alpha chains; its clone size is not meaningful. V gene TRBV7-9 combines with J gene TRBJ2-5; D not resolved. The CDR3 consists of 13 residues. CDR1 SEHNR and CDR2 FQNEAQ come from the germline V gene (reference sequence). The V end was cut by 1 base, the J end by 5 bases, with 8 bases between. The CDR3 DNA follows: TGTGCCAGCAGCTTAGAAGTCATGGAGACCCAGTACTTC. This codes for CASSLEVMETQYF.

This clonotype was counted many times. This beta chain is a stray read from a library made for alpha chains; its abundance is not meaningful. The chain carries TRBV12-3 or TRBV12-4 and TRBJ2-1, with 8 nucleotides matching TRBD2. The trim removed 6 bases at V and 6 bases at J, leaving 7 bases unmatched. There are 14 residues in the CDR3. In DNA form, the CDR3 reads TGTGCCAGCAGGCAGACCGGGACTAGCAATGAGCAGTTCTTC. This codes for CASRQTGTSNEQFF.

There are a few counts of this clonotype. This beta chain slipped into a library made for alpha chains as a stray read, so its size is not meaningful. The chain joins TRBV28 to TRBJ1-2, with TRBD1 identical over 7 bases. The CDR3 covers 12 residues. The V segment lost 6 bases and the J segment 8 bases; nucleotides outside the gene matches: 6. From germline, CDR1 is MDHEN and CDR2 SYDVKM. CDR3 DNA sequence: TGTGCCAGCAGCCGTGACAGGGTCGGCTACACCTTC. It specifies CASSRDRVGYTF.

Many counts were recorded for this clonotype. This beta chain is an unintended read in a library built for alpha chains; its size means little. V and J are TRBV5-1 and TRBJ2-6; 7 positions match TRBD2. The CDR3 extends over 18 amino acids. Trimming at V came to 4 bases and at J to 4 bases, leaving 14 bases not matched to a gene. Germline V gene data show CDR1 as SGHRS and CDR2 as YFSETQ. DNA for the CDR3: TGCGCCAGCAGCAAAACTAGCGAGTATTCCGCCGGGGCCAACGTCCTGACTTTC. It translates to CASSKTSEYSAGANVLTF.

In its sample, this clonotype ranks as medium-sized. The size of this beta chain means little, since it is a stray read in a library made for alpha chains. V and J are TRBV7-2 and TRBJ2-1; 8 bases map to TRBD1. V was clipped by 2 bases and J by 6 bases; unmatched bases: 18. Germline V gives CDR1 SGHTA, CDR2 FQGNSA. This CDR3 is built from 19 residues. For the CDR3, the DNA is TGTGCCAGCAGCTTACTGTGGTTTGGCGGGACAGGCAAAACCAATGAGCAGTTCTTC. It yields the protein CASSLLWFGGTGKTNEQFF.

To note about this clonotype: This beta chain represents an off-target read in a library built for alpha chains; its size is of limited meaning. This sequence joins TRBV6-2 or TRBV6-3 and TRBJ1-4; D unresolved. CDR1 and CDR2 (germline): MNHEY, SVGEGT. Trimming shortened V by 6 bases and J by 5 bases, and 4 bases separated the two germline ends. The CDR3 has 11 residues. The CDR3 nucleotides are TGTGCCAGCAGCAGAAATGAAAAACTGTTTTTT. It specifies CASSRNEKLFF.

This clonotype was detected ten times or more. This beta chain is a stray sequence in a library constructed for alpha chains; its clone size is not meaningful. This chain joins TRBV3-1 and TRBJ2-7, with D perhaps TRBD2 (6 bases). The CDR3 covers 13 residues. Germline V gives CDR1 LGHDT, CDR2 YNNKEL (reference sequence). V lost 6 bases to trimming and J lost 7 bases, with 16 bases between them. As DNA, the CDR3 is TGTGCCAGCAGGCAGGGACTCCAACGTGAGCAGTACTTC. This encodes CASRQGLQREQYF.

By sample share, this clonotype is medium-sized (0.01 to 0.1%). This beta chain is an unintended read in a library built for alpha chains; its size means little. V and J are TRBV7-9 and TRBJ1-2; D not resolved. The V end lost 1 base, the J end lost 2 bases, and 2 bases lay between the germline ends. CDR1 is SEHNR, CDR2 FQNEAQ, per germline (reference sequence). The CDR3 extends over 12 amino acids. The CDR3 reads CASSLGNYGYTF. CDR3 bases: TGTGCCAGCAGCTTAGGGAACTATGGCTACACCTTC.